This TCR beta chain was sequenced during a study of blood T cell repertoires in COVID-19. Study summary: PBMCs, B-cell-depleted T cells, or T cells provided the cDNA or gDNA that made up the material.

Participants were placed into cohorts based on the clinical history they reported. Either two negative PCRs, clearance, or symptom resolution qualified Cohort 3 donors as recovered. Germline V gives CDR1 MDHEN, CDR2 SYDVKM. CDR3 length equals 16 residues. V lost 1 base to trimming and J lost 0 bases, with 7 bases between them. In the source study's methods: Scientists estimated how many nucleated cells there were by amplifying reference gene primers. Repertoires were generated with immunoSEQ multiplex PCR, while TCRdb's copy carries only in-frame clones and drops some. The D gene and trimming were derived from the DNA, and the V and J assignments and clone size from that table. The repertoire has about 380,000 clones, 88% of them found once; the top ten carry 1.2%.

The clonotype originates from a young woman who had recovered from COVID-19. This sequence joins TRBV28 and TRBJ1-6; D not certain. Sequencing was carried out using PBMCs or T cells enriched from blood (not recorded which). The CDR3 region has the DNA TGTGCCAGCAGTTTATCGGGTAGCTCCTATAATTCACCCCTCCACTTT. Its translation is CASSLSGSSYNSPLHF.